The TCR beta chain described here comes from a study of blood T cell repertoires in COVID-19. Background on the study: Sites in the United States, Italy and Spain provided acute and convalescent COVID-19 samples.

This table comes from immunoSEQ multiplex PCR, and its TCRdb copy is limited to in-frame clones, with some not included. Among under 100,000 clones, around nine tenths were seen once, and the ten largest hold 8% to 9.5%. The sequencing sample was made of peripheral blood. The source of this sequence is a man younger than 45 with acute or convalescent COVID-19.

This CDR3 reads CASSQLGDWREKLFF. CDR3 DNA sequence: TGTGCCAGCAGCCAGCTAGGGGACTGGCGAGAAAAACTGTTTTTT. This chain connects TRBV3-1 (or the pseudogene TRBV3-2) to TRBJ1-4; D perhaps matches TRBD1 (5 bases). The CDR3 has 15 amino acids. The germline V gene encodes CDR1 LGHDT and CDR2 YNNKEL (reference sequence). The V gene lost 3 bases and the J gene lost 8 bases, with 16 bases spanning the gap.